This TCR beta chain was recorded in a study of regulatory T cells in long-lasting Graves disease. Study-level points and caveats: A greater number of public clonotypes (approximately 2,500) was shared by persistent patients than by new patients (about 960). Graves' patients with persistent disease showed TCR diversity lower than patients newly diagnosed.

With iRepertoire HTBI primers and Arm-PCR of CDR3 regions, TCR beta libraries were built. One entry per CDR3 protein results from TCRdb running MiXCR on the multiplex PCR reads. Of fewer than 500,000 distinct CDR3 sequences listed, around 16% are singletons. About this clonotype: Its target is not known.

Time point: newly diagnosed GD, antithyroid drugs for less than 3 months. From PBMCs, RNA was extracted and then used to make the TCR library. Trimming removed 1 base from V and 0 bases from J, with 10 bases in between. The germline CDR1 and CDR2 sequences are SGHRS and YFSETQ. This CDR3 contains 15 residues. The data also belong to a second study, concerning T cells in Graves' hyperthyroidism and ophthalmopathy. In that study: Separating ophthalmopathy from stable hyperthyroidism was achieved by a 13 V-J model.

This chain uses TRBV5-1 with TRBJ1-1; unclear D gene. The input for sequencing was peripheral blood mononuclear cells (PBMCs), taken at new diagnosis, from a patient treated with antithyroid drugs. This TCR came from a man aged 40-55 years with Graves disease. The CDR3 here is CASSLLWPMNTEAFF. The CDR3 DNA reads TGCGCCAGCAGCTTGTTGTGGCCGATGAACACTGAAGCTTTCTTT.